This T cell receptor (beta chain) was found in a study of radiation and T cells in renal cell carcinoma. Study-wide context: Nephrectomy followed 15 Gy stereotactic body radiation by 4 weeks. General study results and limits: Baseline intratumoral clonotype presence is unknown without pretreatment biopsies.

Time point specified: baseline pretreatment blood. Treatment meaning: 15 Gy SBRT to primary tumor, nephrectomy 4 weeks later. Repertoires were generated with immunoSEQ multiplex PCR, while TCRdb's copy carries only in-frame clones and drops some. The sample lists tens of thousands of clones; 82% were seen once. To note about this clone: Antigen: not known.

CDR3 size: 13 residues. CDR1 and CDR2 (germline): MNHNS, SASEGT. V was trimmed by 7 bases and J by 1 base, leaving 10 bases between them. This sequence was found in a man aged 55 to 69 with renal cell carcinoma. This sequence joins TRBV6-1 and TRBJ1-1, with D unresolved. Here the sequenced sample was blood, taken from a patient whose treatment included radiotherapy and nephrectomy. For the CDR3, the DNA is TGTGCCAGCATAGTAGCCGGGAACACTGAAGCTTTCTTT. Its translation is CASIVAGNTEAFF.